This TCR beta chain was observed in a study of beta chain features in type 1 diabetes. Regarding this clone: No antigen is known for it.

Germline CDR1 and CDR2: SGHTA and FQGTGA. The CDR3 is 20 amino acids. V was pared by 5 bases and J by 3 bases, with 21 bases of the junction left unmatched. Study observations and caveats: Researchers caution that PCR might favor shorter templates, equally among patients and controls.

Expressed TCRB transcripts were sequenced because the isolated RNA had all been reverse transcribed beforehand. Assay used: immunoSEQ multiplex PCR; TCRdb lists only in-frame clones, some missing. In the table there are over 300,000 clones, roughly 8% of which are singletons. Sequences were obtained from central memory CD4+ T cells from blood. The TCR sequence derives from a woman under 30 in good health. The chain is built from TRBV7-3 and TRBJ2-4; 8 bases align to TRBD2. The CDR3 region has the DNA TGTGCCAGCAGCATCAGAGAACAGCGGGAGTGCTGGGCGGTCAAAAACATTCAGTACTTC. Protein: CASSIREQRECWAVKNIQYF.